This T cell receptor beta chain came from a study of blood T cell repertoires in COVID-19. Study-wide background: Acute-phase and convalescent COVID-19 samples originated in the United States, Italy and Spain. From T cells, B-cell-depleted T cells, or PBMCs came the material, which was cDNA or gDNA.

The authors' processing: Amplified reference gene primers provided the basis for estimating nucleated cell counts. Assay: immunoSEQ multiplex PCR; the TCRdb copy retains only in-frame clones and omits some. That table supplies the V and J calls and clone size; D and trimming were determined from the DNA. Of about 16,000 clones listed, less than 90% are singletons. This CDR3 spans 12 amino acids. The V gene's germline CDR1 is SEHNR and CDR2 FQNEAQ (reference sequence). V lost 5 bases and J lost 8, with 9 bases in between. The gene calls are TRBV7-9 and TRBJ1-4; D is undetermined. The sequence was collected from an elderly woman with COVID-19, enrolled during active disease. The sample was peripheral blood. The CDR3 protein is CASSLGAEKLFF. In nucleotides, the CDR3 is TGTGCCAGCAGCCTAGGAGCAGAAAAACTGTTTTTT.